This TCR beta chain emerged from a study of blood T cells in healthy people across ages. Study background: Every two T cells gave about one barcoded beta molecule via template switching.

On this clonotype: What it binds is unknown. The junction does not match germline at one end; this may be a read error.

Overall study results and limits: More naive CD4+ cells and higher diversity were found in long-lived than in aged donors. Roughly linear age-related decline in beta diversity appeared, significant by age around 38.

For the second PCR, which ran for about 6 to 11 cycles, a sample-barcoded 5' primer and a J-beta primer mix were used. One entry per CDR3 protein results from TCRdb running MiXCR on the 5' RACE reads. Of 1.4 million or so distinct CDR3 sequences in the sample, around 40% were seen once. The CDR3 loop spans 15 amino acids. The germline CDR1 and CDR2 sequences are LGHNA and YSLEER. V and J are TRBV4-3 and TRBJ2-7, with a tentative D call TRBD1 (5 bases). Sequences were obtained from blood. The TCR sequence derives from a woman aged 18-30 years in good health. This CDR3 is CASSQDLRTSFEQYF. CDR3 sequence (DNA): TGCGCCAGCAGCCAAGATCTCCGGACATCCTTCGAGCAGTACTTC.